This T cell receptor beta chain was identified during a study of shared clonotypes between healthy human individuals. Study details: The study enrolled two women and three men aged 18 to 49.

A note on this clone: The antigen is unknown.

Study findings and constraints: Relative to memory subsets, naive subsets generally showed larger estimated richness. The study found about 5% of naive CD4 clonotypes shared across a handful of donors.

Authors' processing steps: ImmunoSEQ sequences covered only the junction and lacked quality scores; filtering therefore differed. TCRdb keeps only in-frame clones here, not all; method: immunoSEQ multiplex PCR. The V and J calls and clone size are taken from that table; D and trimming were inferred from the DNA. The sample shows hundreds of thousands of clones, roughly 98% of them seen only once. The naive CD8 fraction comprised CD45RO-negative cells positively selected for CCR7 and excluded terminally differentiated effector memory CD45RA+ cells. The TCR comes from a man aged 25-45 years in good health. What was sequenced was naive CD8+ T cells sorted from blood.

The CDR3: CASSYSRGMNTEAFF. CDR3 nucleotides: TGTGCCAGCAGTTACAGCCGGGGGATGAACACTGAAGCTTTCTTT. The J gene is TRBJ1-1, the V gene TRBV6-6; D possibly corresponds to TRBD1 (5 bases). Trimming took 2 bases from V and 0 from J, leaving 10 bases between them. Germline CDR1 reads MNHNY; CDR2 reads SVGAGI (reference sequence). This CDR3 region has 15 residues.